Below, 32 T cell receptor beta chains from the same sample are listed, as sequenced in a study of control samples from healthy donors and cancer patients. The table came from immunoSEQ multiplex PCR; TCRdb's copy has only in-frame clones and leaves some out. The data contain 98,000 or so clones, 82% of them singletons. Source material: blood. Receptors were obtained from a man younger than 35 in good health.

V usage is TRBV19 and J usage is TRBJ1-5; 8 bases match TRBD1. V gave up 6 bases and J gave up 5 bases; unmatched junction bases: 6. CDR3 length: 14 residues. Germline lookup yields CDR1 LNHDA and CDR2 SQIVND (reference sequence). CDR3 residues: CASRRGQGYQPQHF. As DNA, the CDR3 is TGTGCCAGTAGGAGAGGACAGGGTTATCAGCCCCAGCATTTT.

J is TRBJ2-7 and V is TRBV27; D uncertain. The CDR3 loop spans 15 amino acids. Trimming removed 2 bases at V and 0 bases at J, with 11 bases between. The V gene's germline CDR1 is MNHEY and CDR2 SMNVEV (reference sequence). Written as DNA, the CDR3 is TGTGCCAGCAGTTTAGGTACCTGGGGCTCCTACGAGCAGTACTTC. The encoded protein is CASSLGTWGSYEQYF.

The genes are TRBV27 and TRBJ1-6, with D possibly being TRBD1 (6 bases). Trimming shortened V by 3 bases and J by 7 bases, and 16 bases separated the two germline ends. Germline V gene lookup returns CDR1 MNHEY and CDR2 SMNVEV (reference sequence). This CDR3 region has 16 residues. The CDR3 loop reads CASSFRGRRENSPLHF. In DNA, the CDR3 is TGTGCCAGCAGTTTTCGGGGGCGTCGGGAAAATTCACCCCTCCACTTT.

V and J are TRBV2 and TRBJ1-1; TRBD1 matches at 7 bases. The CDR3 extends over 14 amino acids. Trimming removed 3 bases from V and 4 bases from J; junction bases left unmatched: 5. Germline values: CDR1 SNHLY, CDR2 FYNNEI. The CDR3 nucleotides read TGTGCCAGCAGTGAGGGCAGGGGGGGCACTGAAGCTTTCTTT. Protein: CASSEGRGGTEAFF.

This chain uses TRBV5-4 with TRBJ1-2, with 8 positions matching TRBD1. Trimming cost V 5 bases and J 4 bases; bases outside gene matches: 7. This CDR3 contains 14 residues. The V gene's germline CDR1 is SGHNT and CDR2 YYREEE (reference sequence). CDR3 loop: CASRHRDRLYGYTF. The CDR3 nucleotides are TGTGCCAGCAGACACCGGGACAGGCTCTATGGCTACACCTTC.

This clone appeared once. The chain combines TRBV5-4 with TRBJ2-4, with 8 bases fitting TRBD1. Germline trimming cut 4 bases from V and 1 base from J; bases unmatched to any gene: 1. This CDR3 has 14 residues. Germline V gene lookup returns CDR1 SGHNT and CDR2 YYREEE (reference sequence). In DNA form, the CDR3 reads TGTGCCAGCAGCGGGGACAGGGCCAAAAACATTCAGTACTTC. Its protein is CASSGDRAKNIQYF.

The gene calls are TRBV6-5 and TRBJ1-6, with D hard to call. V was pared by 6 bases and J by 7 bases, with 16 bases between. The CDR3 contains 15 residues. CDR1 and CDR2 (germline): MNHEY, SVGAGI. CDR3 sequence reads: CASSRTVRRNSPLHF. In DNA form, the CDR3 reads TGTGCCAGCAGCCGAACCGTACGAAGGAATTCACCCCTCCACTTT.

The genes are TRBV19 and TRBJ2-1; TRBD2 might be the D (5 bases). This CDR3 has 14 residues. Trimming left V 3 bases short and J 8 bases short, with 14 bases between. CDR1 is LNHDA, CDR2 SQIVND, per germline (reference sequence). This CDR3 reads CASSIGTAEDEQFF. The DNA of the CDR3 is TGTGCCAGTAGTATTGGTACAGCGGAGGATGAGCAGTTCTTC.

The J gene is TRBJ2-6, the V gene TRBV6-5; weak D call: TRBD2 (6 bases). Germline V CDR1 and CDR2: MNHEY, SVGAGI. This CDR3 is built from 13 residues. The germline V and J ends were trimmed by 9 bases and 4 bases, with 10 bases remaining between them. DNA of the CDR3: TGTGCCAGTGGAGGGTCCGGGGCCAACGTCCTGACTTTC. Translation: CASGGSGANVLTF.

The chain links TRBV3-1 (or the pseudogene TRBV3-2) to TRBJ2-3; D gene uncertain. Germline CDR1 is LGHDT and CDR2 is YNNKEL (reference sequence). This CDR3 is 13 amino acids long. Trimming removed 4 bases from V and 1 base from J, with 6 bases in between. CDR3 sequence reads: CASSRRGTDTQYF. The CDR3 DNA follows: TGTGCCAGCAGCCGCCGGGGCACAGATACGCAGTATTTT.

This clone was detected a few times. Other DNA sequences within the sample encode an identical CDR3. This chain uses TRBV4-2 with TRBJ2-3, with a weak D call TRBD2 (6 bases). Trimming took off 1 base at V and 2 bases at J, with 10 bases between the two ends. This CDR3 is 15 amino acids long. Germline V gene data show CDR1 as LGHNA and CDR2 as YNFKEQ. The CDR3 here is CASSQGDSHTDTQYF. DNA of the CDR3: TGTGCCAGCAGCCAAGGGGACTCACACACAGATACGCAGTATTTT.

The chain recombines TRBV5-1 with TRBJ2-5; D not resolved. This CDR3 has 13 amino acids. Germline V CDR1 and CDR2: SGHRS, YFSETQ. Trimming removed 1 base at V and 5 bases at J, with 9 bases between. The CDR3 region is CASSLNQYETQYF. The CDR3 nucleotides read TGCGCCAGCAGCTTGAATCAGTATGAGACCCAGTACTTC.

A single count supports this clone. This chain's CDR3 is CSASGVPHEQYF. For the CDR3, the DNA is TGCAGTGCTAGTGGGGTTCCCCACGAGCAGTACTTC. The chain has TRBV20-1 and TRBJ2-7, with D uncertain. This CDR3 is built from 12 residues. Germline CDR1 reads DFQATT; CDR2 reads SNEGSKA (reference sequence). The ends were cut back, 3 bases at V and 5 bases at J, with 11 bases in the middle.

The chain carries TRBV7-9 and TRBJ1-2; weak D call: TRBD1 (5 bases). Looked up from germline, CDR1 is SEHNR and CDR2 is FQNEAQ (reference sequence). Between the trimmed V and J ends, which lost 6 bases and 0 bases, there was a span of 14 bases. CDR3 length: 15 amino acids. CDR3 sequence: CASRPDSESNYGYTF. The CDR3 bases are TGTGCCAGCAGACCCGACAGCGAATCTAACTATGGCTACACCTTC. Drawing the rest from reference TRBV7-9 and TRBJ1-2, the complete variable domain is DTGVSQNPRHKITKRGQNVTFRCDPISEHNRLYWYRQTLGQGPEFLTYFQNEAQLEKSRLLSDRFSAERPKGSFSTLEIQRTEQGDSAMYLCASRPDSESNYGYTFGSGTRLTVV.

The chain joins TRBV7-9 to TRBJ2-3; D remains ambiguous. V was shortened by 3 bases and J by 3 bases, with 7 bases between the two germline ends. Per the germline V gene, CDR1 is SEHNR and CDR2 is FQNEAQ (reference sequence). The CDR3 spans 13 residues. Written as DNA, the CDR3 is TGTGCCAGCAGCTTGTCCCGGACAGATACGCAGTATTTT. Its protein is CASSLSRTDTQYF. The complete variable domain, with remaining parts taken from reference TRBV7-9 and TRBJ2-3, reads DTGVSQNPRHKITKRGQNVTFRCDPISEHNRLYWYRQTLGQGPEFLTYFQNEAQLEKSRLLSDRFSAERPKGSFSTLEIQRTEQGDSAMYLCASSLSRTDTQYFGPGTRLTVL.

V usage is TRBV27 and J usage is TRBJ1-1; TRBD1 is a possible D gene (5 bases). Trimming stripped 2 bases from V and 0 bases from J, with 10 bases between. The CDR3 sequence is 15 residues long. Germline-derived CDR1 and CDR2 are MNHEY and SMNVEV (reference sequence). The DNA for the CDR3 is TGTGCCAGCAGTTTAGTAAGGGGTTTGAACACTGAAGCTTTCTTT. Amino acids: CASSLVRGLNTEAFF.

The chain carries TRBV6-5 and TRBJ1-2; D is unresolved. This CDR3 spans 14 amino acids. V lost 8 bases and J lost 0, with 13 bases in between. Germline V gene lookup returns CDR1 MNHEY and CDR2 SVGAGI. CDR3 protein: CASRNSATNYGYTF. The CDR3 DNA reads as TGTGCCAGCCGGAACAGCGCGACTAACTATGGCTACACCTTC.

V gene TRBV28 combines with J gene TRBJ2-1; TRBD2 matches at 11 bases. Germline CDR1 reads MDHEN; CDR2 reads SYDVKM. The CDR3 contains 15 residues. Losses at the gene ends were 4 bases for V and 8 bases for J; bases not matched to a gene: 7. The CDR3 here is CASSSSGGRVYEQFF. The CDR3 DNA is TGTGCCAGCAGTTCTAGCGGGGGGAGGGTCTATGAGCAGTTCTTC. The variable domain in full, completed from reference TRBV28 and TRBJ2-1, reads DVKVTQSSRYLVKRTGEKVFLECVQDMDHENMFWYRQDPGLGLRLIYFSYDVKMKEKGDIPEGYSVSREKKERFSLILESASTNQTSMYLCASSSSGGRVYEQFFGPGTRLTVL.

This clone was recorded once. CDR3 loop: CASSAPPQPQHF. The CDR3 bases are TGTGCCAGCAGTGCACCCCCCCAGCCCCAGCATTTT. The chain has TRBV6-2 or TRBV6-3 and TRBJ1-5, with unresolved D. The CDR3 extends over 12 amino acids. Trimming stripped 5 bases from V and 7 bases from J, with 9 bases between. The germline CDR1 and CDR2 sequences are MNHEY and SVGEGT.

The chain carries TRBV7-9 and TRBJ1-2; D may be TRBD1 (5 bases). The length of the CDR3 is 14 residues. V was cut by 11 bases and J by 6 bases, with 22 bases left in between. Germline V gene data show CDR1 as SEHNR and CDR2 as FQNEAQ (reference sequence). As DNA, the CDR3 is TGTGCCGCAGGGAAGGGAGGAGGGTTGGATGGCTACACCTTC. Amino acid sequence: CAAGKGGGLDGYTF. Based on the CDR3 plus reference TRBV7-9 and TRBJ1-2, the full variable domain is DTGVSQNPRHKITKRGQNVTFRCDPISEHNRLYWYRQTLGQGPEFLTYFQNEAQLEKSRLLSDRFSAERPKGSFSTLEIQRTEQGDSAMYLCAAGKGGGLDGYTFGSGTRLTVV.

The chain links TRBV11-2 to TRBJ1-2, with 9 bases aligning to TRBD1. The CDR3 has 18 residues. CDR1 and CDR2 from the germline V gene are SGHAT and FQNNGV. The V and J ends lost 1 base and 4 bases, in that order; junction bases with no gene match: 13. The CDR3 DNA sequence: TGTGCCAGCAGCTTAGTTGGTCGGGACAGGGCGCTCGGCTATGGCTACACCTTC. It translates to CASSLVGRDRALGYGYTF.

The V call is TRBV11-1, the J call TRBJ2-7, with TRBD1 matching over 8 bases. Germline V gene sequence: CDR1 SGHAT, CDR2 FQDESV (reference sequence). The trim removed 3 bases at V and 5 bases at J, leaving 6 bases unmatched. The CDR3 runs to 14 residues. The CDR3 DNA reads TGTGCCAGCAGCTTTAGACAGGGGTATAACGAGCAGTACTTC. Amino acid sequence: CASSFRQGYNEQYF.

The chain couples TRBV25-1 to TRBJ2-2; 7 bases line up with TRBD1. The CDR3 spans 16 residues. The junction had 6 bases not matched to a gene; V was cut back by 4 bases and J by 1 base. Germline CDR1 reads MGHDK; CDR2 reads SYGVNS. CDR3 nucleotides: TGTGCCAGCAGTGTTACCGGGACAGTGAACACCGGGGAGCTGTTTTTT. Translation: CASSVTGTVNTGELFF.

J is TRBJ2-2 and V is TRBV6-5; D ambiguous. The CDR3 contains 14 residues. In germline, CDR1 is MNHEY, CDR2 SVGAGI. V was clipped by 6 bases and J by 0 bases, with 8 bases between them. The CDR3 region is CASRSQANTGELFF. The CDR3 coding sequence is TGTGCCAGCAGAAGTCAAGCGAACACCGGGGAGCTGTTTTTT.

The CDR3 region has the DNA TGTGCCATCCTAGGGACGGCCTCCACAGATACGCAGTATTTT. This sequence encodes CAILGTASTDTQYF. The rearrangement uses TRBV10-3 and TRBJ2-3; D could derive from TRBD1 or TRBD2 (5 bases each). The CDR3 length is 14 residues. Germline V gene lookup returns CDR1 ENHRY and CDR2 SYGVKD. With 8 bases removed from V and 2 bases from J, the gap between germline ends came to 14 bases.

As DNA, the CDR3 is TGCGCCAGCAGCTTGCGGGGGACAGAATTAATGAACACTGAAGCTTTCTTT. Its protein product is CASSLRGTELMNTEAFF. This chain uses TRBV5-1 with TRBJ1-1, with 7 bases fitting TRBD1. The CDR3 has 17 residues. V dropped 1 base and J dropped 0; count of bases not matched to a gene: 9. Germline V gene data show CDR1 as SGHRS and CDR2 as YFSETQ.

The chain uses TRBV9 and TRBJ2-7; D possibly matches TRBD1 or TRBD2 (5 bases each). Germline assignment: CDR1 SGDLS and CDR2 YYNGEE. The V and J ends lost 4 bases and 6 bases respectively, with 14 bases between them. CDR3 length: 13 residues. The chain's CDR3 is CASSPRDLGEQYV. The CDR3 region has the DNA TGTGCCAGCAGCCCCCGGGACCTCGGCGAGCAGTACGTC.

The CDR3 nucleotides are TGTGCCAGCATTAAGGACAGGGGGAACACTGAAGCTTTCTTT. The encoded protein is CASIKDRGNTEAFF. The chain recombines TRBV2 with TRBJ1-1, with 9 bases identical to TRBD1. Germline V lookup: CDR1 SNHLY, CDR2 FYNNEI. CDR3 size: 14 residues. After removal of 7 bases from V and 1 base from J, the junction contained 4 bases not matched to a gene.

The J gene is TRBJ2-1, the V gene TRBV6-5, with 9 bases that match TRBD1. Per the germline V gene, CDR1 is MNHEY and CDR2 is SVGAGI. This CDR3 region has 15 residues. Trimming at V came to 3 bases and at J to 4 bases, leaving 4 bases not matched to a gene. The CDR3 is CASSYTGGLYNEQFF. CDR3 nucleotides: TGTGCCAGCAGTTATACAGGGGGCCTATACAATGAGCAGTTCTTC.

The DNA for the CDR3 is TGTGCCAGCAGTGCTGGGGGTGGCACTGAAGCTTTCTTT. It yields the protein CASSAGGGTEAFF. This sequence joins TRBV2 and TRBJ1-1; tentative D call: TRBD1 (5 bases). This CDR3 spans 13 amino acids. V lost 4 bases and J 4 bases, leaving 10 bases between the germline ends. Germline-derived CDR1 and CDR2 are SNHLY and FYNNEI.

The chain carries TRBV4-3 and TRBJ2-1; TRBD1 might be the D (5 bases). Germline V gene sequence: CDR1 LGHNA, CDR2 YSLEER. This CDR3 has 17 amino acids. Trimming shortened V by 2 bases and J by 4 bases, and 18 bases separated the two germline ends. In DNA form, the CDR3 reads TGCGCCAGCAGCCAAAGAGCGCAGGGAATAGGGTACAATGAGCAGTTCTTC. Translating gives CASSQRAQGIGYNEQFF.

J is TRBJ2-7 and V is TRBV2; D not resolved. Germline V gene data show CDR1 as SNHLY and CDR2 as FYNNEI. V dropped 7 bases and J dropped 4 bases, with 11 bases sitting between them. There are 12 residues in the CDR3. Written as DNA, the CDR3 is TGTGCCAGCAAGTCTGGGTCTTACGAGCAGTACGTC. This translates into CASKSGSYEQYV.